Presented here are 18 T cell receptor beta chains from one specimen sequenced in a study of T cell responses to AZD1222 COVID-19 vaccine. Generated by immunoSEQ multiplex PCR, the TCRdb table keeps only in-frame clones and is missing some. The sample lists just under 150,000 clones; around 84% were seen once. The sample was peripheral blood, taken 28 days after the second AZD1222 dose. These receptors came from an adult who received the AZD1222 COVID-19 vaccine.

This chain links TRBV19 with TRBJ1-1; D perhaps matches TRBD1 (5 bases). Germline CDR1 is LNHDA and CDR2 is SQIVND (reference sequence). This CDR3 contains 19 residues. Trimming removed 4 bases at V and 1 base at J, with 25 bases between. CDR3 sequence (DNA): TGTGCCAGTAGTACCCCCTGGGGGGGGTTAAATCACTCGAACACTGAAGCTTTCTTT. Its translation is CASSTPWGGLNHSNTEAFF.

The CDR3: CASSLAGRGTGELFF. Here the CDR3 DNA reads TGTGCCAGCAGCTTAGCAGGTCGTGGCACCGGGGAGCTGTTTTTT. The genes are TRBV13 and TRBJ2-2; D uncertain. CDR1 is PRHDT, CDR2 FYEKMQ, per germline (reference sequence). The CDR3 is made up of 15 amino acids. V was cut by 1 base and J by 4 bases, with 10 bases left in between.

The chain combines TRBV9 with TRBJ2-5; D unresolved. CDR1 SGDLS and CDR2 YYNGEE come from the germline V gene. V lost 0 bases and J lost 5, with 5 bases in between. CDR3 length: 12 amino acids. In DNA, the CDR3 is TGTGCCAGCAGCGTAGAGAGCGAGACCCAGTACTTC. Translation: CASSVESETQYF.

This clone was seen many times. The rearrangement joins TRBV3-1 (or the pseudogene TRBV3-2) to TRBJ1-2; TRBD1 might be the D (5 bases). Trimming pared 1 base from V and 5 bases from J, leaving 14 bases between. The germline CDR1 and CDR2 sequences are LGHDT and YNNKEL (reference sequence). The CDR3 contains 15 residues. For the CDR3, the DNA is TGTGCCAGCAGCCAAGGTGGGGCAGGGTGGTATGGCTACACCTTC. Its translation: CASSQGGAGWYGYTF.

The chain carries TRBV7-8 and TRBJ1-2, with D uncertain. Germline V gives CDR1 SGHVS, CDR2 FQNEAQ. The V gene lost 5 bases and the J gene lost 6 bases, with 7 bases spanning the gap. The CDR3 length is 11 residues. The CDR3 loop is CASSPVDGYTF. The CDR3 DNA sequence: TGTGCCAGCAGCCCCGTTGATGGCTACACCTTC.

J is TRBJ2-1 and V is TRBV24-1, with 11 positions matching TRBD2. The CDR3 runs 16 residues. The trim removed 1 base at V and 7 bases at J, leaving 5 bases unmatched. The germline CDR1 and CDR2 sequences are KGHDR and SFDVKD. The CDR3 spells CATSDFISGGANEQFF. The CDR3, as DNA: TGTGCCACCAGTGATTTTATTAGCGGGGGGGCGAATGAGCAGTTCTTC.

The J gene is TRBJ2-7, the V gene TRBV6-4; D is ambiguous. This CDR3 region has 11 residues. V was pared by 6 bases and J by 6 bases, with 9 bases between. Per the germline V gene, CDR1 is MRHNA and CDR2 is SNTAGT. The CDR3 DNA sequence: TGTGCCAGCAGGAGTGGCGGCGAGCAGTACTTC. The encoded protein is CASRSGGEQYF.

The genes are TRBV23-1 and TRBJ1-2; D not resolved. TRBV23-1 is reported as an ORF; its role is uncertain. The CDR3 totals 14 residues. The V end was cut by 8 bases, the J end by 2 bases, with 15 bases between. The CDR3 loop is CASRLFRGNYGYTF. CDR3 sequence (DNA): TGCGCCAGCCGGCTCTTCCGCGGGAACTATGGCTACACCTTC.

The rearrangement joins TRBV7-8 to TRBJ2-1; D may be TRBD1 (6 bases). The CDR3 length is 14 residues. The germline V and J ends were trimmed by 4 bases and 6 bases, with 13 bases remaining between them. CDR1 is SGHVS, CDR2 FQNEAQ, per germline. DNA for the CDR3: TGTGCCAGCAGCTACCGGACAGTCGGCAATGAGCAGTTCTTC. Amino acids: CASSYRTVGNEQFF.

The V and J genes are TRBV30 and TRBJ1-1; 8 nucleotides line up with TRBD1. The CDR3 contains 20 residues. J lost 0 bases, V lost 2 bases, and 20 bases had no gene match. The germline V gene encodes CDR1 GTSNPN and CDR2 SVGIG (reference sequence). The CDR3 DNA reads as TGTGCCTGGAGTACTACGCCCGGGACAGGCCCAACCAACATGAACACTGAAGCTTTCTTT. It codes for CAWSTTPGTGPTNMNTEAFF.

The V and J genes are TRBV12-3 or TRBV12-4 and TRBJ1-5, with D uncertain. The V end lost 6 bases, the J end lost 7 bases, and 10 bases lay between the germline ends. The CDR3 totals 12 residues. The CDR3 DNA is TGTGCCAGCAGGCCCGGTAGACAGCCCCAGCATTTT. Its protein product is CASRPGRQPQHF.

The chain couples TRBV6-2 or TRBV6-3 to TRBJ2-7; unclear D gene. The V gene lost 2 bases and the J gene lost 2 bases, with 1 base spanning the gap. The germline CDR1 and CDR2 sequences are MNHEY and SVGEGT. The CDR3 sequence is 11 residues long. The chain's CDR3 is CASSYPYEQYF. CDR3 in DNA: TGTGCCAGCAGTTACCCCTACGAGCAGTACTTC.

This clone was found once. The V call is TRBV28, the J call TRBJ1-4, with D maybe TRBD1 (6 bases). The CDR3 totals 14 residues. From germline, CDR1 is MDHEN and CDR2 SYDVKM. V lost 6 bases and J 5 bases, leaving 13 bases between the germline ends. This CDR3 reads CASSQTGSNEKLFF. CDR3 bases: TGTGCCAGCAGCCAGACAGGTTCCAATGAAAAACTGTTTTTT.

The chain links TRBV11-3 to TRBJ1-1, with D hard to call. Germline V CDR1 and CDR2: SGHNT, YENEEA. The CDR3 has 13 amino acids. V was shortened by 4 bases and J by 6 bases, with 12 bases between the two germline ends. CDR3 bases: TGTGCCAGCAGCTCTCCCTCGAGGTCTGAAGCTTTCTTT. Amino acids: CASSSPSRSEAFF.

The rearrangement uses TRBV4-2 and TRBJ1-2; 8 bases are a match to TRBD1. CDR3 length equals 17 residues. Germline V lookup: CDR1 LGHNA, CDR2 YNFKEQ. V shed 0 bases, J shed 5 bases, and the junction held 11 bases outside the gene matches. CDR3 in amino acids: CASSQEIRAGGNYGYTF. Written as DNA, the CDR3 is TGTGCCAGCAGCCAAGAAATACGGGCAGGGGGCAATTATGGCTACACCTTC.

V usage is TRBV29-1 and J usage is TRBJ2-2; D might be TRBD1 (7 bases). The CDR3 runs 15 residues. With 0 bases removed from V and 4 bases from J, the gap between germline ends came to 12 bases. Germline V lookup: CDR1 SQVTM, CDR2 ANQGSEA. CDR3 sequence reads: CSVEERDRPTGELFF. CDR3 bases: TGCAGCGTTGAAGAGCGGGACAGACCCACCGGGGAGCTGTTTTTT.

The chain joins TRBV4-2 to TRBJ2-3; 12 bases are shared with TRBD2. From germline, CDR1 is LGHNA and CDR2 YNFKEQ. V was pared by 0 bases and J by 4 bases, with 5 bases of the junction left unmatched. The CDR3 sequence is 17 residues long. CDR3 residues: CASSQEALAGGSDTQYF. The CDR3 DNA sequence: TGTGCCAGCAGCCAAGAAGCACTAGCGGGGGGTTCAGATACGCAGTATTTT.

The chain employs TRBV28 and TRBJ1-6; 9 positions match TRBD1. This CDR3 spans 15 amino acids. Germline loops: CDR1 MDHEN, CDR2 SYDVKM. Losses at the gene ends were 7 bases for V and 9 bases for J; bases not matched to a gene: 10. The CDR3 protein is CASTPETGGFSPLHF. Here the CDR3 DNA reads TGTGCCAGCACCCCGGAGACAGGGGGATTTTCACCCCTCCACTTT.